This entry lists 31 T cell receptor beta chains sequenced from one sample in a study of blood T cell repertoires in COVID-19. The table came from immunoSEQ multiplex PCR; TCRdb's copy has only in-frame clones and leaves some out. The data contain approximately 71,000 clones, more than 60% of them singletons. Sequences were obtained from peripheral blood. The receptors derive from a human donor in a cohort sampled during active COVID-19.

The rearrangement joins TRBV11-2 to TRBJ2-5; weak D call: TRBD1 (6 bases). V was pared by 3 bases and J by 5 bases, with 13 bases between. The CDR3 has 14 amino acids. Germline V CDR1 and CDR2: SGHAT, FQNNGV. CDR3 sequence (DNA): TGTGCCAGCAGCTTCAACAGGGTCGTCGAGACCCAGTACTTC. This encodes CASSFNRVVETQYF.

CDR3 in amino acids: CASSSKRGPEETQYF. DNA of the CDR3: TGTGCCAGCAGTTCTAAGCGGGGGCCTGAAGAGACCCAGTACTTC. The rearrangement uses TRBV6-6 and TRBJ2-5, with 8 bases lining up with TRBD2. Losses at the gene ends were 4 bases for V and 3 bases for J; bases not matched to a gene: 7. The germline gives CDR1 MNHNY, CDR2 SVGAGI (reference sequence). The CDR3 length is 15 residues.

The chain carries TRBV28 and TRBJ2-2; 7 bases align to TRBD1. CDR3 length: 16 amino acids. Germline loops: CDR1 MDHEN, CDR2 SYDVKM. J was trimmed by 0 bases and V by 4 bases; bases with no gene match: 5. In DNA, the CDR3 is TGTGCCAGCAGTTCGACCGGGACAGCGAACACCGGGGAGCTGTTTTTT. This gives the protein CASSSTGTANTGELFF.

This chain joins TRBV21-1 and TRBJ2-3; TRBD2, the table's D call, was not compared with the DNA. TRBV21-1 is tagged as a pseudogene. The CDR3 extends over 15 amino acids. CDR3 sequence (DNA): TGTGCCAGCAGCAAGGTAATAGATTTCACAGATACGCAGTATTTT. It specifies CASSKVIDFTDTQYF.

V gene TRBV7-2 combines with J gene TRBJ2-1, with 11 nucleotides matching TRBD2. V lost 2 bases to trimming and J lost 6 bases; unmatched junction nucleotides: 3. Germline assignment: CDR1 SGHTA and CDR2 FQGNSA. This CDR3 is built from 15 residues. For the CDR3, the DNA is TGTGCCAGCAGCTTAAGCACTAGCGGGAGCAATGAGCAGTTCTTC. This sequence encodes CASSLSTSGSNEQFF.

The chain employs TRBV19 and TRBJ2-3; D possibly corresponds to TRBD2 (5 bases). V was clipped by 3 bases and J by 5 bases, with 15 bases between them. Per germline, CDR1 LNHDA and CDR2 SQIVND (reference sequence). The CDR3 loop spans 15 amino acids. Here the CDR3 DNA reads TGTGCCAGTAGTATGGAAAGCGGTACGGGAGATACGCAGTATTTT. It yields the protein CASSMESGTGDTQYF.

J is TRBJ2-2 and V is TRBV5-1, with a tentative D call TRBD1 (5 bases). Per the germline V gene, CDR1 is SGHRS and CDR2 is YFSETQ. The CDR3 consists of 18 residues. V was clipped by 4 bases and J by 2 bases, with 21 bases between them. CDR3 in amino acids: CASSVTTGVATNTGELFF. CDR3 sequence (DNA): TGCGCCAGCAGCGTCACCACAGGAGTAGCCACAAACACCGGGGAGCTGTTTTTT.

V and J are TRBV4-3 and TRBJ2-5, with 12 bases fitting TRBD2. The junction had 4 bases not matched to a gene; V was cut back by 0 bases and J by 5 bases. Germline loops: CDR1 LGHNA, CDR2 YSLEER. The CDR3 has 16 amino acids. CDR3 sequence: CASSQDVGLAGETQYF. The CDR3 bases are TGCGCCAGCAGCCAAGATGTGGGACTAGCGGGTGAGACCCAGTACTTC.

On this clone: Its ends do not fully match the called genes, so a read error is possible. The V and J genes are TRBV7-7 and TRBJ2-5; 7 nucleotides agree with TRBD2. The germline V gene encodes CDR1 SSHAT and CDR2 FNYEAQ (reference sequence). The CDR3 runs 15 residues. CDR3 nucleotide sequence: TGTGCTAGCAGCTTAGGCGCGACTAGCTCGGAGACCCAGTACTTC. Translated, it gives CASSLGATSSETQYF.

The chain couples TRBV28 to TRBJ2-3; weak D call: TRBD2 (6 bases). V shed 7 bases and J shed 1 base, with 18 bases lying between them. The CDR3 spans 16 residues. Per germline, CDR1 MDHEN and CDR2 SYDVKM. The CDR3 coding sequence is TGTGCCAGCACCCAAAGGGCGGGGAAGGGCACAGATACGCAGTATTTT. This codes for CASTQRAGKGTDTQYF.

The rearrangement links TRBV29-1 to TRBJ2-7; 9 nucleotides align to TRBD2. The CDR3 sequence is 14 residues long. Trimming removed 5 bases from V and 3 bases from J; junction bases left unmatched: 8. In germline, CDR1 is SQVTM, CDR2 ANQGSEA. The CDR3 is CSVSKRGEGYEQYF. The DNA of the CDR3 is TGCAGCGTTAGTAAGCGGGGGGAAGGCTACGAGCAGTACTTC.

The genes are TRBV27 and TRBJ2-1; TRBD1 agrees at 11 bases. J gave up 8 bases and V 6 bases, and 12 bases lay outside the gene matches. CDR1 MNHEY and CDR2 SMNVEV come from the germline V gene (reference sequence). This CDR3 comprises 16 residues. The CDR3 here is CASRVARDRGGHEQFF. The CDR3 DNA sequence: TGTGCCAGCAGAGTAGCACGGGACAGGGGGGGGCATGAGCAGTTCTTC.

The chain uses TRBV28 and TRBJ1-1; D is possibly TRBD1 (5 bases). The V end lost 7 bases, the J end lost 1 base, and 13 bases lay between the germline ends. CDR1 is MDHEN and CDR2 is SYDVKM in the germline V gene. The CDR3 is 14 residues long. The CDR3: CASTEDSSNTEAFF. In nucleotides, the CDR3 is TGTGCCAGCACCGAAGACAGCTCGAACACTGAAGCTTTCTTT.

The rearrangement joins TRBV5-8 to TRBJ2-7, with 8 bases aligning to TRBD1. CDR3 length: 13 amino acids. Per the germline V gene, CDR1 is SGHTS and CDR2 is YDEGEE. Losses at the gene ends were 2 bases for V and 4 bases for J; bases not matched to a gene: 2. In DNA form, the CDR3 reads TGTGCCAGCAGCTTCAGGGGGCGTTACGAGCAGTACTTC. Translating it yields CASSFRGRYEQYF.

The V and J genes are TRBV5-1 and TRBJ2-3; 7 nucleotides align to TRBD2. The length of the CDR3 is 15 residues. With V trimmed by 1 base and J by 3 bases, 5 bases remained unmatched. Germline values: CDR1 SGHRS, CDR2 YFSETQ. The chain's CDR3 is CASSLNSGRTDTQYF. DNA for the CDR3: TGCGCCAGCAGCTTGAATTCCGGGAGGACAGATACGCAGTATTTT.

The chain combines TRBV3-1 (or the pseudogene TRBV3-2) with TRBJ2-7; 9 nucleotides align to TRBD2. The junction had 7 bases not matched to a gene; V was cut back by 3 bases and J by 4 bases. The CDR3 runs 15 residues. In germline, CDR1 is LGHDT, CDR2 YNNKEL (reference sequence). The CDR3 is CASSQMLAGTYEQYF. The CDR3 nucleotides read TGTGCCAGCAGCCAGATGCTAGCGGGAACATACGAGCAGTACTTC.

This chain uses TRBV19 with TRBJ2-1; D is perhaps TRBD1 (6 bases). The CDR3 has 12 amino acids. CDR1 is LNHDA and CDR2 is SQIVND in the germline V gene (reference sequence). V was cut by 4 bases and J by 7 bases, with 8 bases left in between. The CDR3 protein is CASSTQGNEQFF. DNA for the CDR3: TGTGCCAGTAGTACACAGGGTAATGAGCAGTTCTTC.

This clone was recorded only once. This chain uses TRBV20-1 with TRBJ1-4; D is perhaps TRBD1 (6 bases). The CDR3 covers 13 residues. Trimming stripped 3 bases from V and 2 bases from J, with 7 bases between. Per the germline V gene, CDR1 is DFQATT and CDR2 is SNEGSKA (reference sequence). CDR3 bases: TGCAGTGCTAGTGGACAGACTAATGAAAAACTGTTTTTT. Amino acid sequence: CSASGQTNEKLFF.

The chain employs TRBV5-4 and TRBJ1-6; TRBD1 is a possible D gene (5 bases). CDR1 is SGHNT and CDR2 is YYREEE in the germline V gene (reference sequence). The CDR3 consists of 15 residues. V gave up 0 bases and J gave up 8 bases, with 12 bases separating them. CDR3 DNA: TGTGCCAGCAGCTTGGAAGGGGTAGGTGATTCACCCCTCCACTTT. This translates into CASSLEGVGDSPLHF.

The chain has TRBV7-6 and TRBJ2-2; 8 bases match TRBD1. Germline V lookup: CDR1 SGHVS, CDR2 FNYEAQ. CDR3 length equals 15 residues. The V and J ends lost 3 bases and 4 bases, in that order; junction bases with no gene match: 4. CDR3 sequence reads: CASSLGTGTTGELFF. CDR3 nucleotide sequence: TGTGCCAGCAGCTTGGGGACAGGAACCACCGGGGAGCTGTTTTTT.

The chain employs TRBV6-2 or TRBV6-3 and TRBJ1-5; 7 nucleotides agree with TRBD1. The CDR3 runs 14 residues. The junction had 1 base not matched to a gene; V was cut back by 0 bases and J by 5 bases. Germline CDR1 MNHEY, CDR2 SVGEGT. CDR3 in amino acids: CASSYSGGHQPQHF. CDR3 sequence (DNA): TGTGCCAGCAGTTACTCAGGGGGCCATCAGCCCCAGCATTTT.

V gene TRBV4-2 combines with J gene TRBJ2-3; tentatively, D is TRBD2 (5 bases). Germline V gene sequence: CDR1 LGHNA, CDR2 YNFKEQ. There are 16 residues in the CDR3. The ends were cut back, 3 bases at V and 2 bases at J, with 15 bases in the middle. The chain's CDR3 is CASSQKRTPDTDTQYF. The CDR3 DNA sequence: TGTGCCAGCAGCCAGAAAAGGACTCCAGACACAGATACGCAGTATTTT.

The chain has TRBV19 and TRBJ1-1; weak D call: TRBD1 (6 bases). V lost 5 bases, J lost 0 bases, and 10 bases lay in between. The germline V gene encodes CDR1 LNHDA and CDR2 SQIVND (reference sequence). The CDR3 consists of 14 residues. This CDR3 reads CASSQGTMNTEAFF. CDR3 DNA: TGTGCCAGTAGTCAGGGGACAATGAACACTGAAGCTTTCTTT.

Details on this clone: Other DNA sequences in this specimen translate into the identical CDR3. The chain joins TRBV5-1 to TRBJ2-1; 9 nucleotides align to TRBD1. Trimming took 2 bases from V and 7 from J; bases not matched to a gene: 4. The germline gives CDR1 SGHRS, CDR2 YFSETQ. The CDR3 loop spans 14 amino acids. The DNA of the CDR3 is TGCGCCAGCAGCTTTGGACAGGGGAGGAATGAGCAGTTCTTC. Translating gives CASSFGQGRNEQFF.

This clone was seen just once. This sequence joins TRBV9 and TRBJ2-1; 7 positions agree with TRBD1. In germline, CDR1 is SGDLS, CDR2 YYNGEE. CDR3 length equals 13 residues. V gave up 6 bases and J gave up 5 bases; unmatched junction bases: 5. The CDR3 coding sequence is TGTGCCAGCAACACCGGACAGGACAATGAGCAGTTCTTC. It codes for CASNTGQDNEQFF.

J is TRBJ1-1 and V is TRBV19, with D perhaps TRBD1 (6 bases). V lost 6 bases to trimming and J lost 6 bases, with 14 bases between them. The germline V gene encodes CDR1 LNHDA and CDR2 SQIVND (reference sequence). The CDR3 length is 13 residues. The CDR3 region is CASRTTGISEAFF. The DNA of the CDR3 is TGTGCCAGTAGGACTACAGGGATCTCTGAAGCTTTCTTT.

This clone appeared once. The chain carries TRBV4-3 and TRBJ2-2; a weak D match, TRBD2 (6 bases). Trimming cost V 0 bases and J 7 bases, with 6 bases left between them. CDR1 is LGHNA, CDR2 YSLEER, per germline. The CDR3 is 13 residues long. The CDR3 sequence is CASSQEGGGELFF. Written as DNA, the CDR3 is TGCGCCAGCAGCCAAGAGGGGGGCGGGGAGCTGTTTTTT.

This clone was seen repeatedly, ten times or more. The chain employs TRBV7-9 and TRBJ2-2, with 7 bases fitting TRBD2. Germline loops: CDR1 SEHNR, CDR2 FQNEAQ (reference sequence). The CDR3 runs to 15 residues. Trimming cost V 2 bases and J 6 bases; bases outside gene matches: 6. The CDR3 protein is CASSLLAARAGELFF. CDR3 sequence (DNA): TGTGCCAGCAGCTTACTAGCGGCCAGGGCCGGGGAGCTGTTTTTT.

This rearrangement joins TRBV28 to TRBJ1-5; 7 bases are a match to TRBD1. The CDR3 is 15 amino acids. The junction had 8 bases not matched to a gene; V was cut back by 5 bases and J by 4 bases. From germline, CDR1 is MDHEN and CDR2 SYDVKM. In DNA, the CDR3 is TGTGCCAGCAGTGCCTACAGGGGTACTAATCAGCCCCAGCATTTT. It encodes CASSAYRGTNQPQHF.

In nucleotides, the CDR3 is TGTGCCACCAGCAGGGCTCAGGGGGGTTTGGCAGATACGCAGTATTTT. This codes for CATSRAQGGLADTQYF. This chain joins TRBV15 and TRBJ2-3; TRBD1 might be the D (7 bases). The germline V and J ends were trimmed by 3 bases and 4 bases, with 17 bases remaining between them. Germline CDR1 LNHNV, CDR2 YYDKDF (reference sequence). CDR3 length equals 16 residues. The whole variable domain, filled in from reference TRBV15 and TRBJ2-3, reads DAMVIQNPRYQVTQFGKPVTLSCSQTLNHNVMYWYQQKSSQAPKLLFHYYDKDFNNEADTPDNFQSRRPNTSFCFLDIRSPGLGDTAMYLCATSRAQGGLADTQYFGPGTRLTVL.

The chain joins TRBV9 to TRBJ2-7, with D possibly matching TRBD1 (6 bases). CDR3 length: 15 residues. Trimming pared 0 bases from V and 4 bases from J, leaving 14 bases between. Germline V gene lookup returns CDR1 SGDLS and CDR2 YYNGEE. The chain's CDR3 is CASSVAPGQTYEQYF. Written as DNA, the CDR3 is TGTGCCAGCAGCGTAGCTCCGGGACAAACGTACGAGCAGTACTTC.